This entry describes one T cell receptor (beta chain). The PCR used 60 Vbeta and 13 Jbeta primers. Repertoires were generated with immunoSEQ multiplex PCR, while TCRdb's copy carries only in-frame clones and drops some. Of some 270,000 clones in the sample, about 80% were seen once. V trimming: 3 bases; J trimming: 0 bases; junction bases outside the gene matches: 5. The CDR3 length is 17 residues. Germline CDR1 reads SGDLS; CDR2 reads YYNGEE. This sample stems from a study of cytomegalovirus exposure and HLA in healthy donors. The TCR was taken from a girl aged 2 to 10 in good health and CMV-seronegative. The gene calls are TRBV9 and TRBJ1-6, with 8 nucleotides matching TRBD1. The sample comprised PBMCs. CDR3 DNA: TGTGCCAGCAGCGCTGGACAGGGTGTCTCCTATAATTCACCCCTCCACTTT. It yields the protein CASSAGQGVSYNSPLHF.